The present entry profiles one T cell receptor beta chain with its context. This record comes from a study of cytomegalovirus exposure and HLA in healthy donors. Trimming removed 0 bases from V and 5 bases from J, with 10 bases in between. The CDR3 extends over 15 amino acids. CDR1 SGHVS and CDR2 FNYEAQ come from the germline V gene. The table came from immunoSEQ multiplex PCR; TCRdb's copy has only in-frame clones and leaves some out. The sample lists around 66,000 clones, nearly 98% occurring once. The clonotype originates from a woman under 30 in good health and CMV-seropositive. This chain links TRBV7-6 with TRBJ2-2, with D tentatively TRBD2 (6 bases). Input material: PBMCs. CDR3 bases: TGTGCCAGCAGCTTAGCCCAGGGAGGAACCGGGGAGCTGTTTTTT. Translating gives CASSLAQGGTGELFF.